The rows below give T cell receptor beta chains drawn from one sample of a study of blood T cell repertoires in COVID-19. Assay used: immunoSEQ multiplex PCR; TCRdb lists only in-frame clones, some missing. The sample carries about 49,000 clones, about 90% recorded once. The specimen sequenced was peripheral blood. These receptors all stem from a man older than 75 with acute or convalescent COVID-19. CDR3s leave out the opening cysteine and the closing phenylalanine or tryptophan. The order of the fields is D gene, J gene, V gene, CDR3 protein. A D gene is named only where the DNA matches it firmly.

TRBD1 | TRBJ1-5 | TRBV7-2 | ASSWGQGGGQPQH
TRBD1 | TRBJ1-2 | TRBV28 | ASRDRVSDYGYT
NA | TRBJ2-6 | TRBV2 | ASSADSGANVLT
NA | TRBJ2-5 | TRBV7-2 | ASSLGARETQY
TRBD1 | TRBJ2-7 | TRBV3-1/TRBV3-2 | ASSQARGPYEQY
NA | TRBJ2-7 | TRBV19 | ASSSQGTFYSYEQY
TRBD1 | TRBJ1-2 | TRBV7-9 | ASSPNQGAGGYT
TRBD2 | TRBJ2-1 | TRBV11-3 | ASSFSTSGEYNEQF
TRBD2 | TRBJ2-1 | TRBV9 | ASSAGRLAGGPGEQF
TRBD1 | TRBJ1-4 | TRBV14 | ASSPRLTGNYEKLF
NA | TRBJ1-1 | TRBV6-5 | ASTGTAATEAF
TRBD1 | TRBJ2-5 | TRBV27 | ASSLPIQGATVETQY
TRBD1 | TRBJ1-2 | TRBV7-6 | ASSRSGQGSNYGYT
TRBD1 | TRBJ2-7 | TRBV7-2 | ASSWGDRGYEQY
NA | TRBJ2-2 | TRBV9 | ASSVVAGPTWGTGELF
TRBD2 | TRBJ2-1 | TRBV6-4 | ASSDSKRGVYNEQF
TRBD1 | TRBJ1-5 | TRBV19 | ASSPTDRGYNQPQH
NA | TRBJ2-5 | TRBV5-4 | ASSSGTRTSQETQY
NA | TRBJ2-5 | TRBV19 | ATRGGFQQETQY
NA | TRBJ1-1 | TRBV5-1 | ASSSTGTNTEAF
TRBD1 | TRBJ1-1 | TRBV5-1 | ASSWGQANTEAF
NA | TRBJ1-1 | TRBV6-1 | ASSEGRGLYTEAF
TRBD2 | TRBJ2-7 | TRBV20-1 | SASRLAGGYEQY
NA | TRBJ2-7 | TRBV5-6 | ASSFGQLSVYEQY
NA | TRBJ2-7 | TRBV12-3/TRBV12-4 | ASSLREAYEQY
NA | TRBJ1-5 | TRBV28 | ASNTQGNQPQH
NA | TRBJ1-2 | TRBV10-3 | AIRGTDYGYT
NA | TRBJ2-7 | TRBV6-5 | ASSSGGLHYEQY
TRBD1 | TRBJ2-7 | TRBV5-6 | ASSYWTGSSSYEQY
NA | TRBJ1-2 | TRBV21-1 | ASSKRGRTVSGYT
NA | TRBJ1-6 | TRBV5-5 | ASSLDGPASSTLPLH
TRBD1 | TRBJ2-5 | TRBV7-8 | ASSAGQGVTLETQY
TRBD2 | TRBJ2-3 | TRBV5-1 | ASSLGPLAGGIDTQY
NA | TRBJ1-5 | TRBV15 | ATSRDSGANQPQH
NA | TRBJ2-3 | TRBV12-2 | ASRLVTLGPADTQY
NA | TRBJ2-2 | TRBV15 | ATSRDTGTTNTGELF
NA | TRBJ1-2 | TRBV6-5 | ASSYSRGGGGYT
NA | TRBJ2-2 | TRBV7-2 | ASSRRGTGELF
TRBD1 | TRBJ1-1 | TRBV11-2 | ASRDRGTNTEAF
TRBD2 | TRBJ2-3 | TRBV19 | ASSILAGGRTDTQY
NA | TRBJ1-2 | TRBV5-5 | ASSLGFRSQDYGYT
TRBD2 | TRBJ2-1 | TRBV18 | ASSVSGGSYNEQF
TRBD2 | TRBJ2-3 | TRBV5-1 | ASSLLGGATQY
NA | TRBJ1-1 | TRBV10-3 | ATLQAGNTEAF
NA | TRBJ1-1 | TRBV27 | ASSLYGGSGAEAF
NA | TRBJ1-4 | TRBV6-4 | ASSDPTVAGEKLF